Below, 22 T cell receptor beta chains from the same sample are listed, as sequenced in a study of CD8+CD57+ T cells in acquired aplastic anemia. Patients who underwent sequencing had shown CD8+CD57+ cell expansion by flow cytometry. Genomic DNA acted as the template from which TCR beta VDJ combination and CDR3 sequence profiling were carried out. TCRdb reprocessed the reads with MiXCR, giving one entry per CDR3 protein. The table has about 220,000 distinct CDR3 sequences, approximately 45% seen once. Sequenced: sorted CD4+, CD8+, or CD8+CD57+ T cells (not recorded which) from PBMCs. These receptors originate from a human donor with aplastic anemia.

This clonotype has just a few counts. The chain joins TRBV15 to TRBJ1-6; maybe TRBD1 (6 bases). The CDR3 runs 18 residues. From germline, CDR1 is LNHNV and CDR2 YYDKDF (reference sequence). Trimming left V 1 base short and J 5 bases short, with 18 bases between. CDR3 protein: CATSRGPGRAGDNSPLHF. The CDR3, as DNA: TGTGCCACCAGCAGAGGACCTGGTCGGGCAGGGGATAATTCACCCCTCCACTTT.

The chain recombines TRBV25-1 with TRBJ2-1; 9 bases are a match to TRBD1. CDR1 MGHDK and CDR2 SYGVNS come from the germline V gene. The CDR3 length is 16 residues. Trimming took 3 bases from V and 2 from J; bases not matched to a gene: 5. CDR3: CASSDVRTGAYNEQFF. The CDR3 DNA is TGTGCCAGCAGTGATGTTAGGACAGGGGCCTACAATGAGCAGTTCTTC.

This clonotype was seen a few times. The J gene is TRBJ1-2, the V gene TRBV25-1, with D tentatively TRBD1 (5 bases). This CDR3 spans 17 amino acids. V was pared by 2 bases and J by 1 base, with 17 bases between. CDR1 MGHDK and CDR2 SYGVNS come from the germline V gene. CDR3 in amino acids: CASSELAGPWGNYGYTF. CDR3 nucleotides: TGTGCCAGCAGTGAACTGGCAGGGCCTTGGGGTAACTATGGCTACACCTTC.

J is TRBJ1-5 and V is TRBV5-8; no definite D call. Germline assignment: CDR1 SGHTS and CDR2 YDEGEE. The CDR3 totals 14 residues. V lost 3 bases and J lost 1, with 8 bases in between. The CDR3 loop is CASSSTSSNQPQHF. Here the CDR3 DNA reads TGTGCCAGCAGCTCCACGTCGAGCAATCAGCCCCAGCATTTT.

Note on this clonotype: This may come from a read error, since a much larger clone is one base off. The CDR3 end shows no conserved phenylalanine or tryptophan, and so a read error is likely. V is TRBV9 and J is TRBJ2-7; D is unresolved. Trimming cost V 3 bases and J 3 bases, with 7 bases left between them. This CDR3 contains 12 residues. The germline V gene encodes CDR1 SGDLS and CDR2 YYNGEE. The CDR3 region is CASSGLNYEQYS. The CDR3 DNA is TGTGCCAGCAGCGGGCTCAACTACGAGCAGTACTCC.

This clonotype was counted at least ten times. V usage is TRBV14 and J usage is TRBJ2-7; TRBD2 aligns across 11 bases. V was clipped by 0 bases and J by 5 bases; unmatched bases: 0. The germline CDR1 and CDR2 sequences are SGHDN and FVKESK. The CDR3 has 14 amino acids. CDR3 DNA sequence: TGTGCCAGCAGCCAAGAACTAGCGGGAGACGAGCAGTACTTC. Protein: CASSQELAGDEQYF.

This sequence joins TRBV7-2 and TRBJ1-2, with D perhaps matching TRBD1 (6 bases). With 5 bases removed from V and 8 bases from J, the gap between germline ends came to 12 bases. There are 12 residues in the CDR3. Germline CDR1 SGHTA, CDR2 FQGNSA. CDR3 protein: CASSPVGGGYTF. The CDR3 nucleotides read TGTGCCAGCAGCCCAGTAGGGGGAGGCTACACCTTC. The whole variable domain, filled in from reference TRBV7-2 and TRBJ1-2, reads GAGVSQSPSNKVTEKGKDVELRCDPISGHTALYWYRQSLGQGLEFLIYFQGNSAPDKSGLPSDRFSAERTGGSVSTLTIQRTQQEDSAVYLCASSPVGGGYTFGSGTRLTVV.

Details on this clonotype: The junction departs from the called germline gene at one end, perhaps through a read error. The chain links TRBV2 to TRBJ2-5, with 8 bases fitting TRBD1. The CDR3 has 16 residues. Germline V gives CDR1 SNHLY, CDR2 FYNNEI. This CDR3 is CTSSERFRGLGEAQYF. Here the CDR3 DNA reads TGTACCAGCAGTGAAAGGTTCAGGGGGCTGGGAGAGGCCCAGTACTTC.

The sample holds a few counts of this clonotype. The V call is TRBV12-5, the J call TRBJ2-1; no definite D call. CDR1 LGHNT and CDR2 FRNRAP come from the germline V gene. CDR3 size: 10 residues. The germline V and J ends were trimmed by 1 base and 8 bases, with 0 bases remaining between them. In DNA, the CDR3 is TGTGCTAGTGGTTTGGATGAGCAGTTCTTC. This sequence encodes CASGLDEQFF.

The chain carries TRBV20-1 and TRBJ1-6, with D possibly being TRBD1 (6 bases). From germline, CDR1 is DFQATT and CDR2 SNEGSKA (reference sequence). The ends were cut back, 6 bases at V and 9 bases at J, with 24 bases in the middle. The CDR3 is made up of 16 amino acids. For the CDR3, the DNA is TGCAGTGCAACGGACAGCCAGGGAGGGCCCAGTTCACCCCTCCACTTT. Translating it yields CSATDSQGGPSSPLHF.

V usage is TRBV6-5 and J usage is TRBJ1-4, with D perhaps TRBD1 (5 bases). There are 16 residues in the CDR3. Germline V CDR1 and CDR2: MNHEY, SVGAGI. With 6 bases removed from V and 2 bases from J, the gap between germline ends came to 16 bases. Written as DNA, the CDR3 is TGTGCCAGCAGGGGTGAAATACGGGGCACTAATGAAAAACTGTTTTTT. Protein sequence: CASRGEIRGTNEKLFF.

This clonotype was counted between two and nine times. V gene TRBV30 combines with J gene TRBJ1-1, with D hard to call. The CDR3 totals 13 residues. V lost 7 bases to trimming and J lost 2 bases, with 14 bases between them. CDR1 is GTSNPN and CDR2 is SVGIG in the germline V gene (reference sequence). The CDR3 loop reads CAYILSSNTEAFF. The CDR3, as DNA: TGTGCCTACATCCTAAGCTCCAACACTGAAGCTTTCTTT. Full variable domain (rest looked up from reference TRBV30 and TRBJ1-1): SQTIHQWPATLVQPVGSPLSLECTVEGTSNPNLYWYRQAAGRGLQLLFYSVGIGQISSEVPQNLSASRPQDRQFILSSKKLLLSDSGFYLCAYILSSNTEAFFGQGTRLTVV.

This clonotype was observed a few times. The V and J genes are TRBV20-1 and TRBJ2-1; D perhaps matches TRBD2 (5 bases). This CDR3 spans 15 amino acids. The V gene lost 0 bases and the J gene lost 4 bases, with 13 bases spanning the gap. CDR1 DFQATT and CDR2 SNEGSKA come from the germline V gene (reference sequence). The DNA for the CDR3 is TGCAGTGCTAGAGATCCGGAGGAGGAATACAATGAGCAGTTCTTC. Its protein is CSARDPEEEYNEQFF.

This clonotype was seen at least ten times. The rearrangement uses TRBV20-1 and TRBJ1-2; D not resolved. CDR3 length: 10 amino acids. Per germline, CDR1 DFQATT and CDR2 SNEGSKA (reference sequence). The ends were cut back, 2 bases at V and 8 bases at J, with 6 bases in the middle. CDR3 sequence (DNA): TGCAGTGCTAGACGTGAGGGCTACACCTTC. This encodes CSARREGYTF.

This clonotype appeared many times. V gene TRBV7-9 combines with J gene TRBJ1-2; D perhaps matches TRBD1 (6 bases). Germline V gene sequence: CDR1 SEHNR, CDR2 FQNEAQ (reference sequence). The CDR3 sequence is 13 residues long. V was trimmed by 5 bases and J by 8 bases, leaving 15 bases between them. CDR3 residues: CASSRGNRDGYTF. For the CDR3, the DNA is TGTGCCAGCAGCAGAGGGAACAGGGACGGCTACACCTTC.

The J gene is TRBJ2-2, the V gene TRBV4-1, with TRBD2 matching over 12 bases. This CDR3 is built from 17 residues. Germline CDR1 and CDR2: MGHRA and YSYEKL. V dropped 2 bases and J dropped 6; count of bases not matched to a gene: 7. DNA for the CDR3: TGCGCCAGCAGCCAATCTAGACTAGCGGGAGACGCCGGGGAGCTGTTTTTT. It yields the protein CASSQSRLAGDAGELFF.

This chain links TRBV19 with TRBJ1-6, with D possibly matching TRBD1 (6 bases). The V end was cut by 6 bases, the J end by 15 bases, with 24 bases between. Looked up from germline, CDR1 is LNHDA and CDR2 is SQIVND (reference sequence). This CDR3 has 15 residues. CDR3 DNA sequence: TGTGCCAGTAGGGGCGGCAGCGGGGGGCAGGGGTACCTCCACTTT. Amino acid sequence: CASRGGSGGQGYLHF.

This clonotype came up many times. The CDR3 sequence is CASSSPWRGTHEQYF. CDR3 DNA: TGTGCCAGTAGTTCCCCGTGGAGGGGGACCCACGAGCAGTACTTC. The chain uses TRBV19 and TRBJ2-7; D tentatively fits TRBD1 or TRBD2 (6 bases each). The CDR3 extends over 15 amino acids. Looked up from germline, CDR1 is LNHDA and CDR2 is SQIVND (reference sequence). V gave up 5 bases and J gave up 5 bases, with 19 bases separating them.

The V call is TRBV7-2, the J call TRBJ1-5; 8 nucleotides match TRBD1. The germline CDR1 and CDR2 sequences are SGHTA and FQGNSA. Trimming took 6 bases from V and 7 from J; bases not matched to a gene: 11. The length of the CDR3 is 15 residues. Written as DNA, the CDR3 is TGTGCCAGCAGACCAGGACAGGGCTTTAACCAGCCCCAGCATTTT. Its protein product is CASRPGQGFNQPQHF. Looking up the rest from reference TRBV7-2 and TRBJ1-5 gives the full variable domain: GAGVSQSPSNKVTEKGKDVELRCDPISGHTALYWYRQSLGQGLEFLIYFQGNSAPDKSGLPSDRFSAERTGGSVSTLTIQRTQQEDSAVYLCASRPGQGFNQPQHFGDGTRLSIL.

This clonotype appeared many times. The gene calls are TRBV2 and TRBJ1-5, with D tentatively TRBD1 (6 bases). The germline V gene has CDR1 SNHLY and CDR2 FYNNEI. The CDR3 extends over 15 amino acids. V was clipped by 7 bases and J by 3 bases, with 16 bases between them. The CDR3 region is CASTGRGAVNQPQHF. DNA of the CDR3: TGTGCCAGCACCGGAAGGGGGGCCGTCAATCAGCCCCAGCATTTT.

The rearrangement links TRBV4-1 to TRBJ1-1; no clear D. Looked up from germline, CDR1 is MGHRA and CDR2 is YSYEKL. The CDR3 runs 15 residues. The V and J ends lost 4 bases and 0 bases respectively, with 12 bases between them. The CDR3: CASSPSAALNTEAFF. CDR3 sequence (DNA): TGCGCCAGCAGCCCATCAGCGGCCCTGAACACTGAAGCTTTCTTT.

There are many counts of this clonotype. The chain joins TRBV5-6 to TRBJ2-7; tentatively, D is TRBD1 or TRBD2 (6 bases each). The V end was cut by 3 bases, the J end by 1 base, with 11 bases between. Germline V CDR1 and CDR2: SGHDT, YYEEEE. The CDR3 covers 14 residues. The CDR3 loop reads CASSWRGQSYEQYF. For the CDR3, the DNA is TGTGCCAGCAGCTGGAGGGGACAATCCTACGAGCAGTACTTC.